These 27 T cell receptor beta chains originate from one sample sequenced in a study of human T cells and chemical hapten exposure. Regarding time point: pre-sensitization, week 0. Noted treatment: therapeutic diphenylcyclopropenone sensitization with weekly scalp DPC. Each CDR3 protein is one row after TCRdb ran MiXCR on the RACE reads. This table holds some 84,000 distinct CDR3 sequences, roughly 8.5% found once. The sample in question was whole blood, obtained in connection with sensitization to the hapten diphenylcyclopropenone (DPC). All receptors come from a man between 35 and 55 years old with alopecia areata. Some clones in this sample may be carry-over from other donors' samples.

This clonotype was seen only a few times. The J gene is TRBJ2-7, the V gene TRBV14; 12 positions match TRBD2. The CDR3 is 14 residues long. CDR1 and CDR2 (germline): SGHDN, FVKESK. J was trimmed by 7 bases and V by 5 bases; bases with no gene match: 6. The CDR3 DNA reads TGTGCCAGCAGCTTGACTAGCGGGAGCAGAGAGCAGTACTTC. Amino acids: CASSLTSGSREQYF.

This clonotype was seen at least ten times. The genes are TRBV14 and TRBJ2-5, with D possibly matching TRBD2 (6 bases). Between the trimmed V and J ends, which lost 2 bases and 2 bases, there was a span of 9 bases. Germline V gene lookup returns CDR1 SGHDN and CDR2 FVKESK. The CDR3 runs 14 residues. The CDR3 protein is CASSQPGRQETQYF. CDR3 sequence (DNA): TGTGCCAGCAGCCAACCCGGGAGACAAGAGACCCAGTACTTC. Using reference TRBV14 and TRBJ2-5 for the parts outside the CDR3, the full variable domain is EAGVTQFPSHSVIEKGQTVTLRCDPISGHDNLYWYRRVMGKEIKFLLHFVKESKQDESGMPNNRFLAERTGGTYSTLKVQPAELEDSGVYFCASSQPGRQETQYFGPGTRLLVL.

The V and J genes are TRBV27 and TRBJ2-3; TRBD2 is a possible D gene (6 bases). The length of the CDR3 is 18 residues. CDR1 is MNHEY and CDR2 is SMNVEV in the germline V gene (reference sequence). V gave up 3 bases and J gave up 1 base, with 20 bases separating them. The CDR3 DNA sequence: TGTGCCAGCAGTTTCCTGAATAGCGGCGTGGGAGGCACAGATACGCAGTATTTT. This translates into CASSFLNSGVGGTDTQYF.

This clonotype has just a few counts. The chain joins TRBV27 to TRBJ2-1; D is unresolved. Germline lookup yields CDR1 MNHEY and CDR2 SMNVEV (reference sequence). Deletions cut 8 bases from V and 5 bases from J, with 7 bases between. CDR3 size: 11 residues. CDR3 nucleotides: TGTGCCAGCCCCCCCCACAATGAGCAGTTCTTC. Residues: CASPPHNEQFF.

This clonotype has only a few counts. The chain carries TRBV12-3 or TRBV12-4 and TRBJ2-3; 9 nucleotides align to TRBD2. V shed 1 base, J shed 4 bases, and the junction held 0 bases outside the gene matches. The CDR3 contains 14 residues. The CDR3 region has the DNA TGTGCCAGCAGTTTAGGGACTAGCGCAGATACGCAGTATTTT. This codes for CASSLGTSADTQYF.

The chain combines TRBV6-5 with TRBJ2-1; TRBD2 matches at 10 bases. Germline V gene data show CDR1 as MNHEY and CDR2 as SVGAGI. V shed 6 bases, J shed 8 bases, and the junction held 10 bases outside the gene matches. CDR3 length equals 15 residues. In nucleotides, the CDR3 is TGTGCCAGCAGCTCAAGCGGGAGGGCCCTAGATGAGCAGTTCTTC. It translates to CASSSSGRALDEQFF.

The gene calls are TRBV6-2 or TRBV6-3 and TRBJ2-7; D call uncertain. The CDR3 has 16 residues. V lost 0 bases and J lost 3, with 15 bases in between. Looked up from germline, CDR1 is MNHEY and CDR2 is SVGEGT. CDR3 DNA: TGTGCCAGCAGTTACTCCTCTAAACGACCTAGCTACGAGCAGTACTTC. Translated, it gives CASSYSSKRPSYEQYF.

The rearrangement uses TRBV20-1 and TRBJ1-1; 9 nucleotides agree with TRBD1. CDR1 and CDR2 (germline): DFQATT, SNEGSKA (reference sequence). Trimming removed 3 bases from V and 6 bases from J; junction bases left unmatched: 2. This CDR3 is built from 12 residues. The CDR3 DNA sequence: TGCAGTGCTAGGGGACAGGGCTCTGAAGCTTTCTTT. This sequence encodes CSARGQGSEAFF.

The genes are TRBV24-1 and TRBJ1-6; D gene ambiguous. The CDR3 is 19 residues long. Between the trimmed V and J ends, which lost 0 bases and 2 bases, there was a span of 16 bases. Germline CDR1 is KGHDR and CDR2 is SFDVKD. The CDR3 DNA reads as TGTGCCACCAGTGATTTGGCTACAGCCTTTCTGCCCTATAATTCACCCCTCCACTTT. It is translated as CATSDLATAFLPYNSPLHF.

V gene TRBV5-1 combines with J gene TRBJ1-2, with D possibly being TRBD1 (5 bases). The CDR3 runs 14 residues. Germline V gene sequence: CDR1 SGHRS, CDR2 YFSETQ. V lost 0 bases, J lost 4 bases, and 10 bases lay in between. CDR3 residues: CASSLGDGSYGYTF. The CDR3 DNA follows: TGCGCCAGCAGCTTGGGGGACGGATCCTATGGCTACACCTTC. Using reference TRBV5-1 and TRBJ1-2 for the parts outside the CDR3, the full variable domain is KAGVTQTPRYLIKTRGQQVTLSCSPISGHRSVSWYQQTPGQGLQFLFEYFSETQRNKGNFPGRFSGRQFSNSRSEMNVSTLELGDSALYLCASSLGDGSYGYTFGSGTRLTVV.

This clonotype occurred a few times. The chain employs TRBV7-2 and TRBJ2-5; 12 bases are shared with TRBD2. This CDR3 is built from 16 residues. Germline CDR1 is SGHTA and CDR2 is FQGNSA. Trimming removed 3 bases from V and 6 bases from J; junction bases left unmatched: 8. The DNA of the CDR3 is TGTGCCAGCAGCTTCTCCGGGACTAGCGGGTCCAAGACCCAGTACTTC. It translates to CASSFSGTSGSKTQYF.

This clonotype was observed at least ten times. This chain joins TRBV9 and TRBJ1-2; a weak D match, TRBD1 (5 bases). CDR3 length: 13 residues. The V end lost 2 bases, the J end lost 2 bases, and 7 bases lay between the germline ends. Per germline, CDR1 SGDLS and CDR2 YYNGEE. The CDR3 here is CASSVGLNYGYTF. DNA for the CDR3: TGTGCCAGCAGCGTGGGGCTGAACTATGGCTACACCTTC.

A few counts support this clonotype. The chain uses TRBV27 and TRBJ2-3; D is ambiguous. Between the trimmed V and J ends, which lost 2 bases and 2 bases, there was a span of 11 bases. Per germline, CDR1 MNHEY and CDR2 SMNVEV (reference sequence). This CDR3 is 15 amino acids long. The CDR3 reads CASSLLDPITDTQYF. DNA for the CDR3: TGTGCCAGCAGTTTACTCGACCCCATCACAGATACGCAGTATTTT.

V gene TRBV6-2 or TRBV6-3 combines with J gene TRBJ2-3; TRBD2 might be the D (5 bases). The V gene's germline CDR1 is MNHEY and CDR2 SVGEGT. Trimming shortened V by 7 bases and J by 1 base, and 15 bases separated the two germline ends. There are 15 residues in the CDR3. CDR3: CASTPRGQGTDTQYF. The DNA of the CDR3 is TGTGCCAGCACCCCCCGGGGTCAGGGCACAGATACGCAGTATTTT.

The chain has TRBV25-1 and TRBJ2-5; TRBD1 is a possible D gene (5 bases). The CDR3 runs 15 residues. With 1 base removed from V and 2 bases from J, the gap between germline ends came to 11 bases. Per germline, CDR1 MGHDK and CDR2 SYGVNS. Here the CDR3 DNA reads TGTGCCAGCAGTGAATCCCCAGGGTTTCAAGAGACCCAGTACTTC. Its protein is CASSESPGFQETQYF.

The chain links TRBV3-1 to TRBJ2-5; 12 bases fit TRBD1. Germline trimming cut 0 bases from V and 4 bases from J; bases unmatched to any gene: 3. CDR3 size: 16 residues. CDR1 LGHDT and CDR2 YNNKEL come from the germline V gene (reference sequence). CDR3 sequence reads: CASSQEGQGARETQYF. The DNA of the CDR3 is TGTGCCAGCAGCCAAGAGGGACAGGGGGCGCGAGAGACCCAGTACTTC.

This sequence joins TRBV30 and TRBJ1-5, with TRBD1 as a possible D gene (5 bases). Germline V gene sequence: CDR1 GTSNPN, CDR2 SVGIG (reference sequence). The CDR3 spans 15 residues. The V end was cut by 0 bases, the J end by 3 bases, with 12 bases between. CDR3 bases: TGTGCCTGGAGTGTTGGGCAGGGAATCAATCAGCCCCAGCATTTT. Its translation is CAWSVGQGINQPQHF.

The chain combines TRBV7-2 with TRBJ2-5, with 9 bases lining up with TRBD2. Germline V CDR1 and CDR2: SGHTA, FQGNSA. The junction had 5 bases not matched to a gene; V was cut back by 1 base and J by 5 bases. The CDR3 loop spans 15 amino acids. The CDR3 sequence: CASSLDAGGLETQYF. The CDR3 DNA sequence: TGTGCCAGCAGCTTAGATGCGGGAGGGCTCGAGACCCAGTACTTC.

In this sample, this clonotype turned up many times. This sequence joins TRBV24-1 and TRBJ2-7; TRBD1 aligns across 8 bases. The CDR3 consists of 15 residues. Per germline, CDR1 KGHDR and CDR2 SFDVKD. V was pared by 6 bases and J by 2 bases, with 8 bases of the junction left unmatched. CDR3 coding DNA: TGTGCCACCAGTCATCAAGGACAGGGAGCCTACGAGCAGTACGTC. This sequence encodes CATSHQGQGAYEQYV.

The CDR3 loop is CASSLVSGLAANYGYTF. The CDR3 DNA reads TGTGCCAGCAGCTTAGTTAGCGGGTTAGCAGCTAACTATGGCTACACCTTC. V usage is TRBV7-6 and J usage is TRBJ1-2; D uncertain. The ends were cut back, 1 base at V and 0 bases at J, with 15 bases in the middle. This CDR3 is built from 17 residues. Germline assignment: CDR1 SGHVS and CDR2 FNYEAQ.

In its sample, this clonotype was seen many times. V is TRBV3-1 and J is TRBJ1-2; the D is unclear. Germline V CDR1 and CDR2: LGHDT, YNNKEL (reference sequence). The CDR3 extends over 12 amino acids. The ends were cut back, 0 bases at V and 9 bases at J, with 8 bases in the middle. CDR3 residues: CASSQDSRSYTF. The CDR3, as DNA: TGTGCCAGCAGCCAAGATTCGAGAAGCTACACCTTC.

This clonotype has ten or more counts. The rearrangement joins TRBV12-3 or TRBV12-4 to TRBJ1-4, with 9 bases lining up with TRBD1. Trimming took 5 bases from V and 8 from J; bases not matched to a gene: 15. The CDR3 loop spans 17 amino acids. CDR3 region: CASSPSGQGGSREKLFF. CDR3 bases: TGTGCCAGCAGTCCATCGGGACAGGGAGGGTCACGGGAAAAACTGTTTTTT.

There are many counts of this clonotype. The gene calls are TRBV20-1 and TRBJ1-1; perhaps TRBD1 as D (5 bases). The V gene's germline CDR1 is DFQATT and CDR2 SNEGSKA (reference sequence). V was pared by 5 bases and J by 1 base, with 11 bases between. This CDR3 comprises 13 residues. The CDR3: CSAGGVSNTEAFF. The DNA of the CDR3 is TGCAGTGCTGGGGGTGTGTCGAACACTGAAGCTTTCTTT.

This clonotype was observed at least ten times. The rearrangement links TRBV10-3 to TRBJ1-5; D gene unclear. V was pared by 10 bases and J by 3 bases, with 13 bases between. Germline values: CDR1 ENHRY, CDR2 SYGVKD. The CDR3 runs to 13 residues. The CDR3 DNA reads as TGTGCCACCTTAGCGGCCCCCAATCAGCCCCAGCATTTT. This sequence encodes CATLAAPNQPQHF.

This chain links TRBV20-1 with TRBJ2-7; a possible D gene is TRBD2 (5 bases). This CDR3 has 15 residues. The germline gives CDR1 DFQATT, CDR2 SNEGSKA (reference sequence). V was shortened by 0 bases and J by 2 bases, with 14 bases between the two germline ends. The CDR3 reads CSARDRAGLPYEQYF. CDR3 sequence (DNA): TGCAGTGCTAGAGATCGGGCAGGACTTCCCTACGAGCAGTACTTC.

The table lists this clonotype with a few counts. This chain links TRBV29-1 with TRBJ2-7; D gene uncertain. Trimming took off 4 bases at V and 7 bases at J, with 11 bases between the two ends. This CDR3 has 11 amino acids. Germline V gene data show CDR1 as SQVTM and CDR2 as ANQGSEA. The CDR3 loop reads CSVGSAREQYF. The CDR3 DNA sequence: TGCAGCGTTGGCAGTGCTAGGGAGCAGTACTTC.

The gene calls are TRBV13 and TRBJ2-3, with D perhaps given as TRBD1 or TRBD2 (5 bases each). Per the germline V gene, CDR1 is PRHDT and CDR2 is FYEKMQ (reference sequence). The CDR3 is made up of 15 amino acids. Trimming removed 0 bases at V and 2 bases at J, with 9 bases between. The CDR3 DNA follows: TGTGCCAGCAGCTTAGGGAGGGGACCCACAGATACGCAGTATTTT. As protein: CASSLGRGPTDTQYF.